This T cell receptor beta chain was found in a study of T cells in tuberculosis. Study background: PBMC were archived before or within 7 days of starting treatment.

Remarks on this clone: Its antigen remains unknown.

Trimming took 7 bases from V and 5 from J, leaving 17 bases between them. Germline CDR1 is SQVTM and CDR2 is ANQGSEA. This CDR3 has 13 residues. Time point specified: new active TB diagnosis, blood taken before or within 7 days of starting treatment. Unsorted cryopreserved PBMC were sequenced, averaging around 100,000 T cells per clinical donor. The repertoire was sequenced with immunoSEQ multiplex PCR; TCRdb's copy has only in-frame clones and lacks some. The sample comprises tens of thousands of clones, approximately 90% of which are singletons, and about 7.7% rests with the top ten. General study results and limits: GMM-specific TCRs were nearer to active tuberculosis alpha repertoires, suggesting expansion.

The sample consisted of PBMCs, taken at tuberculosis diagnosis. The V and J genes are TRBV29-1 and TRBJ1-2; the D gene is possibly TRBD1 (5 bases). The TCR sequence derives from an adult with tuberculosis. Some clones in this sample may be carry-over from other donors' samples. In DNA, the CDR3 is TGCAGCGCTAGAACGGGGGTAGTTTATGGCTACACCTTC. The encoded protein is CSARTGVVYGYTF.